The 11 T cell receptor beta chains below were found in one sample sequenced in a study of blood T cell repertoires in COVID-19 (dated by TCRdb to between 2020 and 2021). The library was produced with the immunoSEQ multiplex PCR assay. The source is immuneACCESS, and TCRdb retained only in-frame sequences with V and J called. Part of the clones is not carried over; for the studies checked, unresolved V genes explain less than half of this, and the remainder is unexplained. This sample holds about 160,000 clones; about nine tenths were observed only once. Together, the top ten hold approximately 4.1% of the sample. Sequencing used peripheral blood. These receptors all stem from a woman aged 60-70 years who had recovered from COVID-19.

The rearrangement joins TRBV28 to TRBJ1-2; 10 nucleotides match TRBD1. In germline, CDR1 is MDHEN, CDR2 SYDVKM. V lost 5 bases to trimming and J lost 6 bases; unmatched junction nucleotides: 12. The length of the CDR3 is 16 residues. CDR3 nucleotide sequence: TGTGCCAGCAGTCTCCTCCCCGGGACAGGGGCCGATGGCTACACCTTC. Protein sequence: CASSLLPGTGADGYTF.

CDR3 DNA sequence: TGCGCCAGCAGCCAAGCGGGACTAGCACCCGATACGCAGTATTTT. It is translated as CASSQAGLAPDTQYF. This sequence joins TRBV4-3 and TRBJ2-3; 9 nucleotides match TRBD2. This CDR3 contains 15 residues. Germline CDR1 LGHNA, CDR2 YSLEER. V lost 1 base and J lost 6; bases outside the gene matches: 5.

This rearrangement joins TRBV28 to TRBJ1-5; tentative D call: TRBD1 (5 bases). V lost 3 bases and J lost 3, with 9 bases in between. This CDR3 has 14 amino acids. Germline CDR1 MDHEN, CDR2 SYDVKM. CDR3 nucleotides: TGTGCCAGCAGTTTTCGGGGGTTCAATCAGCCCCAGCATTTT. Amino acids: CASSFRGFNQPQHF.

Notes on this clone: This sample includes further DNA sequences coding for the same CDR3. The CDR3 sequence is CASSQGGNSPLHF. As DNA, the CDR3 is TGTGCCAGCAGCCAGGGGGGTAATTCACCCCTCCACTTT. This chain connects TRBV3-1 (or the pseudogene TRBV3-2) to TRBJ1-6; TRBD1 is a possible D gene (5 bases). Germline CDR1 reads LGHDT; CDR2 reads YNNKEL (reference sequence). The V end was cut by 3 bases, the J end by 6 bases, with 6 bases between. The CDR3 loop spans 13 amino acids.

The rearrangement uses TRBV10-3 and TRBJ1-5; D not certain. The V end lost 0 bases, the J end lost 4 bases, and 4 bases lay between the germline ends. The CDR3 length is 13 residues. Germline CDR1 reads ENHRY; CDR2 reads SYGVKD. DNA of the CDR3: TGTGCCATCAGTGAGTCCTTGAATCAGCCCCAGCATTTT. It yields the protein CAISESLNQPQHF.

This clone is a singleton in its sample. The CDR3 region is CASSYASGGILRLQETQYF. The CDR3 nucleotides are TGTGCCAGCAGTTACGCTAGCGGGGGGATTTTACGACTCCAAGAGACCCAGTACTTC. The rearrangement uses TRBV6-2 or TRBV6-3 and TRBJ2-5, with TRBD2 matching 11 bases. The germline gives CDR1 MNHEY, CDR2 SVGEGT. The CDR3 has 19 residues. V was clipped by 2 bases and J by 1 base; unmatched bases: 12.

In DNA, the CDR3 is TGTGCCAGCAGTCGTCCGGGGATGGGAAACACCATATATTTT. It specifies CASSRPGMGNTIYF. The J gene is TRBJ1-3, the V gene TRBV6-5; D unclear. CDR1 MNHEY and CDR2 SVGAGI come from the germline V gene. The V and J ends lost 5 bases and 4 bases respectively, with 12 bases between them. The CDR3 is 14 amino acids.

The chain is built from TRBV5-5 and TRBJ2-3; 12 bases line up with TRBD2. V shed 0 bases, J shed 3 bases, and the junction held 2 bases outside the gene matches. Germline V gene lookup returns CDR1 SGHKS and CDR2 YYEKEE (reference sequence). The CDR3 spans 16 residues. The CDR3 protein is CASSLAGLAGTDTQYF. CDR3 DNA: TGTGCCAGCAGCTTGGCCGGACTAGCGGGGACAGATACGCAGTATTTT.

The chain uses TRBV5-6 and TRBJ2-7, with TRBD2 matching 11 bases. The CDR3 length is 16 residues. Germline V gives CDR1 SGHDT, CDR2 YYEEEE. Germline trimming cut 1 base from V and 6 bases from J; bases unmatched to any gene: 9. In DNA, the CDR3 is TGTGCCAGCAGCTTGTTAGCGGGGGGGACCCTAGGCGAGCAGTACTTC. Translation gives CASSLLAGGTLGEQYF.

The V call is TRBV27, the J call TRBJ1-1; no reliable D call. The V end was cut by 3 bases, the J end by 3 bases, with 8 bases between. The CDR3 consists of 13 residues. Germline CDR1 and CDR2: MNHEY and SMNVEV (reference sequence). This CDR3 is CASSLSGYTEAFF. CDR3 sequence (DNA): TGTGCCAGCAGTTTGTCGGGATACACTGAAGCTTTCTTT.

The chain uses TRBV24-1 and TRBJ1-5; the D is unclear. Trimming took off 3 bases at V and 5 bases at J, with 10 bases between the two ends. This CDR3 comprises 14 residues. Looked up from germline, CDR1 is KGHDR and CDR2 is SFDVKD. The CDR3 loop reads CATSDRAGYQPQHF. The DNA of the CDR3 is TGTGCCACCAGTGATCGCGCGGGCTATCAGCCCCAGCATTTT.